These T cell receptor beta chains were read from a single sample in a study of molecular identifiers for immune sequencing clone quantification. TCRdb reprocessed the PCR reads via MiXCR and lists one record per CDR3 protein. In the table there are over 300,000 distinct CDR3 sequences, over 20% of which are singletons. Sequences were obtained from naive CD8+ T cells from blood, with Jurkat cell RNA spiked in. These receptors all come from a human donor in good health. Some libraries in this study had Jurkat cell RNA spiked in. The CDR3 runs from the conserved cysteine through the conserved F or W. The D gene is left open where the match is weak. Clone size, where shown, is once, few, many, or a class for clones that have expanded.

J	D	length	V	size	DNA	CDR3
TRBJ2-1	TRBD2	18	TRBV7-3	-	TGTGCCAGCAGCTTAAACGGCGGGAGGGCCATATCCTACAATGAGCAGCTCTTC	CASSLNGGRAISYNEQLF
TRBJ2-5	-	14	TRBV12-3/TRBV12-4	-	TGTGCCAGCAGTCCCTGGGGGTCGCGAGAGACCCAGTACTTC	CASSPWGSRETQYF
TRBJ2-7	-	14	TRBV20-1	-	TGCAGTGCTGCCCATGACTTGAACTTCGACGAGCGGTACTTC	CSAAHDLNFDERYF
TRBJ1-1	-	16	TRBV10-3	few	TGTGCCATCAGTGAGTTTAGGGGTACCATGAACACTGAAGCTTTCTTT	CAISEFRGTMNTEAFF
TRBJ1-1	TRBD1	14	TRBV7-9	many	TGTGCCAGCAGCTTAGAGTCCGACAGGGACGAAGCTTTCTTT	CASSLESDRDEAFF
TRBJ2-1	TRBD2	16	TRBV3-1	few	TGTGCCAGCAGCACCGGGACTAGCGGGAGAGGCGAGGAGCAGTTCTTC	CASSTGTSGRGEEQFF
TRBJ2-1	-	16	TRBV4-3	-	TGCGCCAGCAGCCATTCTAGGGGGAGCTCCTACAATGAGCAGTTCTTC	CASSHSRGSSYNEQFF
TRBJ1-2	-	13	TRBV20-1	-	TGCAGTGCTAGAGAAGCAGCTAACTATGGCCACACCTTC	CSAREAANYGHTF
TRBJ2-7	-	14	TRBV4-1	-	TGCGCCAGCAGCCCCCCTGGACAGCTCTACGAGCAGTACTTC	CASSPPGQLYEQYF
TRBJ2-3	-	14	TRBV7-8	many	TGTGCCAGCAGCTTAGCGGGGGTTACAGATACGCAGTATTTT	CASSLAGVTDTQYF
TRBJ1-2	TRBD1	13	TRBV29-1	many	TGCAGCGCTATCGACGGACAGGGGCGAGGCTACACCTTC	CSAIDGQGRGYTF
TRBJ2-4	-	16	TRBV7-9	few	TGTGCCAGCAGCTTAGAGCAAGTGGCGCCCAAAAACATTCAGTACTTC	CASSLEQVAPKNIQYF
TRBJ1-1	-	13	TRBV20-1	many	TGCAGTGCTAGGGACACCCTGAACACTGAAGCTTTCTTT	CSARDTLNTEAFF
TRBJ1-1	TRBD1	15	TRBV10-3	many	TGTGCCATCAGTGAGTCGACAGGGGCGGGAACTGAAGCTTTCTTT	CAISESTGAGTEAFF
TRBJ1-4	TRBD1	14	TRBV29-1	-	TGCAGCGTTGAAATGTCACAGGGGGAAAGGAAACTGTTTTTT	CSVEMSQGERKLFF
TRBJ1-2	-	14	TRBV19	-	TGTGCCAGTAGTATGGCCGGCCTGGTCTATGGCTACACCTTC	CASSMAGLVYGYTF
TRBJ2-3	-	14	TRBV28	many	TGTGCCAGCAGTTTTGGGCAGGAGACAGATACGCAGTATTTT	CASSFGQETDTQYF
TRBJ1-2	TRBD1	15	TRBV6-5	-	TGTGCCAGCAGTTACTCGGACAGGGGATGGGATGGCTACACCTTC	CASSYSDRGWDGYTF
TRBJ2-3	TRBD2	15	TRBV18	-	TGTGCCAGCTCAGCCGGGACTATCAGCACAGCTACGCAGTATTTT	CASSAGTISTATQYF
TRBJ2-2	-	15	TRBV24-1	-	TGTGCCACCAGTGATTTGGCACAGCCCACCGGGGAGCTGTTTTTT	CATSDLAQPTGELFF
TRBJ2-1	-	16	TRBV4-1	few	TGCGCCAGCAGCCAAGATCATGGCTTCCAGGGGGGTGAGCAGTTCTTC	CASSQDHGFQGGEQFF
TRBJ2-7	TRBD1	16	TRBV4-3	many	TGCGCCAGCAGCCAAGGCCCACAGGGGGCTAACTACGAGCAGTACTTC	CASSQGPQGANYEQYF